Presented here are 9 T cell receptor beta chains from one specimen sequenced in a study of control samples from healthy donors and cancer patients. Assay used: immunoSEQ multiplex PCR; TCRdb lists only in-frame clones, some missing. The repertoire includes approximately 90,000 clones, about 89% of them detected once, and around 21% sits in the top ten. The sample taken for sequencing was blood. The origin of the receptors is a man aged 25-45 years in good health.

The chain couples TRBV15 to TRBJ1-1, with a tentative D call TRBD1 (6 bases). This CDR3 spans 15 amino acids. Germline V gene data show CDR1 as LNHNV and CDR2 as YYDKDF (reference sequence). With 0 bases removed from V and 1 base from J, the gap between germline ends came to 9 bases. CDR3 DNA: TGTGCCACCAGCAGAGATCGGGGGGCGAACACTGAAGCTTTCTTT. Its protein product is CATSRDRGANTEAFF.

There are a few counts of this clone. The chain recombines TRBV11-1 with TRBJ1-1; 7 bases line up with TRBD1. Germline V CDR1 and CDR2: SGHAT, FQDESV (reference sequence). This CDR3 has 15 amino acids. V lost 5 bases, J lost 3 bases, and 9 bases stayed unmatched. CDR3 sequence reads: CASSQGRGLDTEAFF. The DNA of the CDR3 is TGTGCCAGCAGCCAGGGAAGGGGGCTCGACACTGAAGCTTTCTTT.

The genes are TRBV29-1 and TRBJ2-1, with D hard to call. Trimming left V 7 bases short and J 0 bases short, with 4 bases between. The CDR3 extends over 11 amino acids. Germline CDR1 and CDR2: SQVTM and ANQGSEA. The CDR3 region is CSGSSYNEQFF. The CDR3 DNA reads TGCAGCGGAAGCTCCTACAATGAGCAGTTCTTC.

This CDR3 is CASSQGLAGVGEQYF. The CDR3 nucleotides read TGTGCCAGCAGCCAAGGACTAGCGGGGGTCGGCGAGCAGTACTTC. This chain joins TRBV4-2 and TRBJ2-7; 12 positions match TRBD2. The V gene's germline CDR1 is LGHNA and CDR2 YNFKEQ. CDR3 length equals 15 residues. V shed 1 base, J shed 6 bases, and the junction held 4 bases outside the gene matches.

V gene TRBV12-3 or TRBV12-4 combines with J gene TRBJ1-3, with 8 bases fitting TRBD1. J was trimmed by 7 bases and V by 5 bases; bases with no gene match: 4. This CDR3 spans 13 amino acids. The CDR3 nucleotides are TGTGCCAGCAGTCCCCGACAGGGGAACACCATATATTTT. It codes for CASSPRQGNTIYF.

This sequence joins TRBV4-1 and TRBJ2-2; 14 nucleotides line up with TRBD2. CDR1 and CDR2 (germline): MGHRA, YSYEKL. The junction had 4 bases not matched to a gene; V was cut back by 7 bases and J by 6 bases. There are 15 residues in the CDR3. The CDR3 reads CASTTSGGASGELFF. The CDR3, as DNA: TGCGCCAGCACGACTAGCGGGGGGGCGTCCGGGGAGCTGTTTTTT.

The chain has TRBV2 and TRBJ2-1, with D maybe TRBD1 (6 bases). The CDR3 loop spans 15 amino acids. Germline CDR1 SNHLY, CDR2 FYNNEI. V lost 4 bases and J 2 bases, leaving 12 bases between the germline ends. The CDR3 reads CASSAGAGTYNEQFF. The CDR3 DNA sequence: TGTGCCAGCAGTGCAGGGGCAGGTACCTACAATGAGCAGTTCTTC.

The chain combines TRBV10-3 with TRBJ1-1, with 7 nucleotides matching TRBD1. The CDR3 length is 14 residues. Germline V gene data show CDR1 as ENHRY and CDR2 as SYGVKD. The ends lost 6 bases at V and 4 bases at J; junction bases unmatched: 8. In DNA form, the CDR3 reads TGTGCCATCAGGGGTCACAGGGGAAGCACTGAAGCTTTCTTT. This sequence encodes CAIRGHRGSTEAFF.

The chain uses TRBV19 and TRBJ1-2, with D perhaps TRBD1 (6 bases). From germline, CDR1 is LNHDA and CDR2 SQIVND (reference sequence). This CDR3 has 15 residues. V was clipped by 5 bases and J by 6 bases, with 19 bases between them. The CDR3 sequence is CASSPSVGARDGYTF. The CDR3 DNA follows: TGTGCCAGTAGTCCATCCGTGGGGGCGCGGGATGGCTACACCTTC.